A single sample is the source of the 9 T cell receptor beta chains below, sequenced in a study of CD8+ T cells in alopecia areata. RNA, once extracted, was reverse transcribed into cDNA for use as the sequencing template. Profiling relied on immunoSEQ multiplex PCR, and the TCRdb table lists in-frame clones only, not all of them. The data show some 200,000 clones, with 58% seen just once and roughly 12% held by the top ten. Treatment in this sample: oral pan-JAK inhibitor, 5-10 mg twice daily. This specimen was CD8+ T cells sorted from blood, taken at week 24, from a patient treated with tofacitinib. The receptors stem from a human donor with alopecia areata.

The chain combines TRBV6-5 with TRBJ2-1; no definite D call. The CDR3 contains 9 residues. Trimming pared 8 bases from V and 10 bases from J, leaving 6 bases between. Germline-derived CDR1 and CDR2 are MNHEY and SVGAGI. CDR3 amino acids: CASGQEQFF. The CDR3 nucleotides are TGTGCCAGCGGCCAAGAGCAGTTCTTC.

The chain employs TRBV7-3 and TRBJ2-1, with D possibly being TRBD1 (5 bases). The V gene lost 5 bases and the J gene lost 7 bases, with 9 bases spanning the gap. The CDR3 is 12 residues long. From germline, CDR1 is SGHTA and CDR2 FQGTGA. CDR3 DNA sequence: TGTGCCAGCAGCATGGGGCCAAATGAGCAGTTCTTC. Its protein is CASSMGPNEQFF.

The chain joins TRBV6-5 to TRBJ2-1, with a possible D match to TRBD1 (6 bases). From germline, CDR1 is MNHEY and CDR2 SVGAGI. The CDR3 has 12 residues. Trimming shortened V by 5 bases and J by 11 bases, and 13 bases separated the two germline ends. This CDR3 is CASSRTDRKQFF. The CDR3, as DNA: TGTGCCAGCAGTCGGACGGACAGAAAGCAGTTCTTC.

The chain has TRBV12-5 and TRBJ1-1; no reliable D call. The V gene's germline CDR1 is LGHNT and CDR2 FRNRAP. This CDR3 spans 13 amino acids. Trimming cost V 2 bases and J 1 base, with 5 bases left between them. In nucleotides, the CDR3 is TGTGCTAGTGGTTTGTCACAGAACACTGAAGCTTTCTTT. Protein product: CASGLSQNTEAFF.

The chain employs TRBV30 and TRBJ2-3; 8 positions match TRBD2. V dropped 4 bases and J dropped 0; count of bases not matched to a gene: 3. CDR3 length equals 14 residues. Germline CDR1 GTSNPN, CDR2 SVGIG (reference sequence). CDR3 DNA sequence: TGTGCCTGGAATAGCGGGATTAGCACAGATACGCAGTATTTT. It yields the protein CAWNSGISTDTQYF.

CDR3 residues: CAIRGTGVYNEQFF. The CDR3 DNA reads as TGTGCCATCAGGGGGACAGGGGTGTACAATGAGCAGTTCTTC. The J gene is TRBJ2-1, the V gene TRBV10-3, with TRBD1 matching 10 bases. CDR3 length: 14 amino acids. The trim removed 6 bases at V and 4 bases at J, leaving 3 bases unmatched. Germline CDR1 is ENHRY and CDR2 is SYGVKD.

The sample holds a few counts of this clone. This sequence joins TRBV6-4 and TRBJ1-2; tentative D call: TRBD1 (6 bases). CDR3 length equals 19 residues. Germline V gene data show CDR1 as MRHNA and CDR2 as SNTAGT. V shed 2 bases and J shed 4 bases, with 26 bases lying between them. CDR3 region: CASSDARNSPKQGRYGYTF. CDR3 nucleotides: TGTGCCAGCAGTGACGCGCGCAATTCGCCAAAACAGGGACGCTATGGCTACACCTTC.

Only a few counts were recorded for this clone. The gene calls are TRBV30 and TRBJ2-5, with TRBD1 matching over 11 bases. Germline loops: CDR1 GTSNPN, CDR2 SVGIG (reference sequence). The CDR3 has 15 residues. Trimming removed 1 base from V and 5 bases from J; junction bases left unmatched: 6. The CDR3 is CAWSAGTGGLETQYF. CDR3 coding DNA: TGTGCCTGGAGTGCCGGGACAGGGGGTTTGGAGACCCAGTACTTC.

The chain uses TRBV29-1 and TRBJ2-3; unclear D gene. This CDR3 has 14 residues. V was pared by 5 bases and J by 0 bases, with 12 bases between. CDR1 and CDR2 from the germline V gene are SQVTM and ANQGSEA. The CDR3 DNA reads TGCAGCGTTAAAGGGCCAGCGAGCACAGATACGCAGTATTTT. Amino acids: CSVKGPASTDTQYF.